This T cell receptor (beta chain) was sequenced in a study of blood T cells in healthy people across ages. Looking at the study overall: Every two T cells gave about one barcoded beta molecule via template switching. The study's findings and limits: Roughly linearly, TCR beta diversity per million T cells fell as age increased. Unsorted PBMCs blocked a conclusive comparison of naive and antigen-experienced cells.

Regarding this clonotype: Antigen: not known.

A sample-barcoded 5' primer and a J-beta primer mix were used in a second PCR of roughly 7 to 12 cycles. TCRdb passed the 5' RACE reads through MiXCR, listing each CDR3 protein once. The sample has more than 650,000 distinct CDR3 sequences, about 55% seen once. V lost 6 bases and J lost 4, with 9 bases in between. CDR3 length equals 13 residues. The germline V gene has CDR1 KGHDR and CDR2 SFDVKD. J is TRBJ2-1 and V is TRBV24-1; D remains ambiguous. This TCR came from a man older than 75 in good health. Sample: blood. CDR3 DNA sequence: TGTGCCACCAGTAGGGTTAGATACAATGAGCAGTTCTTC. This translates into CATSRVRYNEQFF.